A single sample is the source of the 4 T cell receptor beta chains below, sequenced in a study of blood T cell repertoires in COVID-19. TCRdb's table, derived via immunoSEQ multiplex PCR, lists solely in-frame clones and lacks some. Of roughly 93,000 clones in the sample, about 87% were seen once. The sequencing sample was made of peripheral blood. The receptors here all came from a human donor in a cohort sampled during active COVID-19.

This chain links TRBV15 with TRBJ1-2; 8 nucleotides line up with TRBD1. V shed 5 bases and J 8 bases; nucleotides not matched to a gene: 28. CDR3 size: 20 residues. Germline loops: CDR1 LNHNV, CDR2 YYDKDF (reference sequence). As DNA, the CDR3 is TGTGCCACCAGCTATGGGAAGGTAGCAGGACAGGGAGGACTAGTCATAGGCTACACCTTC. It translates to CATSYGKVAGQGGLVIGYTF.

J is TRBJ2-1 and V is TRBV4-2; 16 bases map to TRBD2. The CDR3 loop spans 17 amino acids. J lost 12 bases, V lost 2 bases, and 10 bases had no gene match. Germline V CDR1 and CDR2: LGHNA, YNFKEQ. DNA of the CDR3: TGTGCCAGCAGCCAACACCAGGGACTAGCGGGAGGGCCCGGGCAGTTCTTC. Translation: CASSQHQGLAGGPGQFF.

The J gene is TRBJ2-5, the V gene TRBV5-8; 9 nucleotides align to TRBD1. The J segment lost 1 base and the V segment lost 0 bases, leaving 7 bases of the junction unmatched. The germline CDR1 and CDR2 sequences are SGHTS and YDEGEE. The CDR3 has 17 residues. The CDR3 region is CASSLAGQGGPQETQYF. As DNA, the CDR3 is TGTGCCAGCAGCTTGGCGGGACAGGGTGGGCCCCAAGAGACCCAGTACTTC.

The chain links TRBV5-4 to TRBJ1-2; D is uncertain. This CDR3 is 14 amino acids long. Germline values: CDR1 SGHNT, CDR2 YYREEE (reference sequence). The V gene lost 5 bases and the J gene lost 0 bases, with 11 bases spanning the gap. CDR3 nucleotides: TGTGCCAGCAGGTGGGCAGATTCTAACTATGGCTACACCTTC. Its protein is CASRWADSNYGYTF.